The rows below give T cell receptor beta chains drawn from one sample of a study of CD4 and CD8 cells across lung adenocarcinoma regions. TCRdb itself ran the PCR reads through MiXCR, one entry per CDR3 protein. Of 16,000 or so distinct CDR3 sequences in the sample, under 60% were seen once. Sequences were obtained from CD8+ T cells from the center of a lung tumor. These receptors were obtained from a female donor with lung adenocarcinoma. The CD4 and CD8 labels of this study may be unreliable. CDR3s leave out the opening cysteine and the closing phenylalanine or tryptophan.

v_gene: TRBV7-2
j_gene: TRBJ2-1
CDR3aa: ASSLVDGLSYNEQF

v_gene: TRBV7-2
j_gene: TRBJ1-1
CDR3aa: ASSPTQRAEAF

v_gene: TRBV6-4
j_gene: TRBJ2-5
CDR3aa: ASSKGLAGGGKETQY

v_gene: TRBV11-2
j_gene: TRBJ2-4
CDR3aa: AGRGVWAKNIQY

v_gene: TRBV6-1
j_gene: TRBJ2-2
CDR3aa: ASSIYAGNTGELF

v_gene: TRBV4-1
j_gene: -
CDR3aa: ASSQDRSSSYEQY

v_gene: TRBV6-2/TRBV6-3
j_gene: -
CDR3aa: ASSELAGVEQY

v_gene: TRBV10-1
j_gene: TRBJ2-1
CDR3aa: ASSAQTYNEQF

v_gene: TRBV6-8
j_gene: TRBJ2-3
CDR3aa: GISGLGRKDTQY

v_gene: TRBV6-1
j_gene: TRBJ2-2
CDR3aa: ASSEGTAGEQF

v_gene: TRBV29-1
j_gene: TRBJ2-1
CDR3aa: SVGLAGGNEQF

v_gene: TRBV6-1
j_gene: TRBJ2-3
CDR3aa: ASRARGGRDQETQY

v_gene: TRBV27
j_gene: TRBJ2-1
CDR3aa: ASSPRDNVYNEQF

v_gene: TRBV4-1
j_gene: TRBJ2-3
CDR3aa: ASSPGLAGVDTQY

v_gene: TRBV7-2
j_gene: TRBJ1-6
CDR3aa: ASSLVGDEQY

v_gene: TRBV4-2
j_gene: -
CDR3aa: ASSQDPYRDEQY

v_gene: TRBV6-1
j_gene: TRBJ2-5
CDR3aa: AAGKGGRATETQY

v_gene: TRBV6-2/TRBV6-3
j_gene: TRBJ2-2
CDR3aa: AHKGGENTGELF

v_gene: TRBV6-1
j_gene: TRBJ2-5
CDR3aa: ASRPPGPPQETQY

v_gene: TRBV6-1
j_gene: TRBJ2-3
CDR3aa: ASSSRTIGGTDTQY

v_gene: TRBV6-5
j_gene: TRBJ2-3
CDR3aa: ASSYSQGANTDTQY

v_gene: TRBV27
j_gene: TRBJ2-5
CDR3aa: ASSPRRGSSETQY

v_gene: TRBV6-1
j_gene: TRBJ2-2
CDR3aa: ASGGGRENTGELF

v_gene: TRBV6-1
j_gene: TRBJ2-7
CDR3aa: ASSERWQGIPGSYEQY

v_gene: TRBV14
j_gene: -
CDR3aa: ASSQDWGLGGEQY

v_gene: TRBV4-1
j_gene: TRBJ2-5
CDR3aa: ASSQDLGLAGVSETQY

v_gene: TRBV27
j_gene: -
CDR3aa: ASSSWGQTAKDTQY

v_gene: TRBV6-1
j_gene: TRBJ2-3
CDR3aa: ASGEPGGGAPETQY

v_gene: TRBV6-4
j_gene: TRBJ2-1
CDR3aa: ASRGQGVHEQF

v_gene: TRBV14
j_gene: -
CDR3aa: ASSQETGVFYEQY

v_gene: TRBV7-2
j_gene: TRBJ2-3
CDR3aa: ASSLTTSPAWSDPSTDTQY

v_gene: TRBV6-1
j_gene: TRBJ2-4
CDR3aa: ASSIGTSRNKNTQY

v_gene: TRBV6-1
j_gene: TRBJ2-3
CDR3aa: ASSVQGASTDTQY

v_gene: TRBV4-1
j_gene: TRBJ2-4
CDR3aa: ASVSGLGAKNTQY

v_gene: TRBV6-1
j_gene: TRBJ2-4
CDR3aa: ASSVLGLGAKNIQY

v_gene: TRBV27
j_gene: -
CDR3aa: ASSLFPSGLAGGSYEQY

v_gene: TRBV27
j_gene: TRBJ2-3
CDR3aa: ASSLVGGGATDTQY

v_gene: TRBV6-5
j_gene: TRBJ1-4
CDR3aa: ASSYSEASGISEKLF

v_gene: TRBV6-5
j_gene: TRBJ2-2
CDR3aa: ASRGSGELF

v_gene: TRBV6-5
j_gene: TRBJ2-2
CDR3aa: ASSYRGGELF

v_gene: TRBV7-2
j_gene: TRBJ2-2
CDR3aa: ASSPRSGGVTGELF

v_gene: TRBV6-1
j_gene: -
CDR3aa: ASTRTGAEEQY

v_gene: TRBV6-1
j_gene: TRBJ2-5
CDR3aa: ASSGGLGGRLPDTQY

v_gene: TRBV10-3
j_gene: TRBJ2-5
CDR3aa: AVGAGGRDTETQY

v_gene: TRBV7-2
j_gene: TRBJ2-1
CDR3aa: ASSFTGVPEQF

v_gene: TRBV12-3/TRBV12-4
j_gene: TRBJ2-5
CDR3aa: ASSFEETQY

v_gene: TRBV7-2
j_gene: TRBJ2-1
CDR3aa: ASSLVGGGGGGGGGGGYNEQF

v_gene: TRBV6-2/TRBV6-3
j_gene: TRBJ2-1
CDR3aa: ASSFRQGALNEQF

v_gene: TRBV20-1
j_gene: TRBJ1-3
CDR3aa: SAPGDSGNTIY

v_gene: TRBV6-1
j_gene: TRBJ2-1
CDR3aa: ASRMAGGPSDEQF